This T cell receptor (beta chain) emerged from a study of blood T cells in healthy people across ages. Study-wide points: As age increased, TCR beta diversity per million T cells fell in a roughly linear fashion.

About this clonotype: Its target is unknown.

Alongside a J-beta primer mix, a sample-barcoded 5' primer served in a second PCR lasting 7 to 11 cycles. TCRdb used MiXCR to reprocess the 5' RACE reads, holding one entry per CDR3 protein. The sample lists some 700,000 distinct CDR3 sequences, roughly 47% occurring once. The length of the CDR3 is 13 residues. V shed 5 bases and J shed 4 bases, with 8 bases lying between them. The chain carries TRBV12-3 or TRBV12-4 and TRBJ1-4, with D possibly being TRBD1 (5 bases). This clonotype was sampled from a woman in her sixties or seventies in good health. Input material: blood. The CDR3: CASSAGFNEKLFF. CDR3 coding DNA: TGTGCCAGCAGTGCAGGGTTTAATGAAAAACTGTTTTTT.